This TCR beta chain appears in the sequencing data of a study of T cell responses to AZD1222 COVID-19 vaccine. Study-wide findings and caveats: Clonal diversity may have been underestimated in mostly white British donors. Repertoire sampling happened only post peak T cell response. Reports indicate that nearly half of spike-specific TCRs are directed at unmutated variant regions. Only six or seven AZD1222 recipients were seropositive at baseline.

TCRdb keeps only in-frame clones here, not all; method: immunoSEQ multiplex PCR. The sample has about 110,000 clones, roughly 90% seen once. About this clone itself: The antigen is not known.

The CDR3 runs to 12 residues. Trimming shortened V by 3 bases and J by 9 bases, and 6 bases separated the two germline ends. Germline V gives CDR1 MGHDK, CDR2 SYGVNS. This receptor was taken from an adult in good health. The V and J genes are TRBV25-1 and TRBJ1-6; D gene unclear. The sequenced sample was peripheral blood, obtained on day 0 of AZD1222 vaccination. CDR3 region: CASSDTTSPLHF. CDR3 DNA: TGTGCCAGCAGTGATACTACTTCACCCCTCCACTTT. Full variable domain (remainder filled in from reference TRBV25-1 and TRBJ1-6): EADIYQTPRYLVIGTGKKITLECSQTMGHDKMYWYQQDPGMELHLIHYSYGVNSTEKGDLSSESTVSRIRTEHFPLTLESARPSHTSQYLCASSDTTSPLHFGNGTRLTVT.